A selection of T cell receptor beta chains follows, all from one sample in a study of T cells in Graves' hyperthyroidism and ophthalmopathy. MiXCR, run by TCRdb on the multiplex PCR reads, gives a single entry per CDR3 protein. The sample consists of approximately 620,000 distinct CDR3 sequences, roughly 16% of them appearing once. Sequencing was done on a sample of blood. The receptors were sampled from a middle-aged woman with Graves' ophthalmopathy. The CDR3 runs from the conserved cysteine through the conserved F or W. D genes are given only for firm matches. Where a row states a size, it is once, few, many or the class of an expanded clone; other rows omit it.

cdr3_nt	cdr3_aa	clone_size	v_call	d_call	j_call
TGTGCCAGCTCAAAAGGGACTAGCGCTTACGAGCAGTACTTC	CASSKGTSAYEQYF	many	TRBV2	TRBD2	TRBJ2-7
TGCGCCGGCAGCTTGGAAGGGGTCGATTATAATTCACCCCTCCACTTT	CAGSLEGVDYNSPLHF	once	TRBV5-1	-	TRBJ1-6
TGTGCCAGCAGCCCGTCGTATGAGGCCTACGAGCAGTACTTC	CASSPSYEAYEQYF	many	TRBV11-2	-	TRBJ2-7
TGTGCCAGCAGTTACCTTCGGAGTCAGCCCTACAATGAGCAGTTCTTC	CASSYLRSQPYNEQFF	-	TRBV6-2/TRBV6-3	-	TRBJ2-1
-	CASSFYICSARVGTYEQYF	-	TRBV7-8	-	TRBJ2-7
TGTGCCAGCACTCTTTTTGGTCCGGGCACTGAAGCTTTCTTT	CASTLFGPGTEAFF	many	TRBV27	-	TRBJ1-1
TGTGCCAGCAGTGCCCAGACTCTCCGGAACACTGAAGCTTTCTTT	CASSAQTLRNTEAFF	many	TRBV2	-	TRBJ1-1
TGTGCCAGCAGTTCGGACAGGGGTTTGGGTACTGAAGCTTTCTTT	CASSSDRGLGTEAFF	many	TRBV27	TRBD1	TRBJ1-1
TGTGCCAGCAGCGATTTCGGATTTTACAATGAGCAGTTCTTC	CASSDFGFYNEQFF	many	TRBV7-2	-	TRBJ2-1
TGTGCCAGCAGTTCCCAAGACCGGGACAGGGCTATCTATGGCTACACCTTC	CASSSQDRDRAIYGYTF	-	TRBV28	TRBD1	TRBJ1-2
TGCGCCAGCAGCTCCACCCCCGGGACCGGGCATGAAAAACTGTTTTTT	CASSSTPGTGHEKLFF	many	TRBV5-1	-	TRBJ1-4
TGTGCCTGGAGTGTAGTGCTCCCCAATGAGCAGTTCTTC	CAWSVVLPNEQFF	few	TRBV30	-	TRBJ2-1
TGTGCCAGCAGAACCTCAGCGGAATACAATGAGCAGTTCTTC	CASRTSAEYNEQFF	-	TRBV12-3/TRBV12-4	-	TRBJ2-1
TGTGCCAGCAGCTATAGCGGGGGAATCGATGAGCAGTTCTTC	CASSYSGGIDEQFF	few	TRBV9	TRBD2	TRBJ2-1
TGTGCCAGCAGCTTAAGACAGGGGGCTACCAACGTCCTGACTTTC	CASSLRQGATNVLTF	few	TRBV7-9	TRBD1	TRBJ2-6
TGTGCCAGCATCGCTCCGGGACTAAGTTACGAGCAGTACTTC	CASIAPGLSYEQYF	few	TRBV28	TRBD2	TRBJ2-7
TGTGCCAGCAGTTTCGGAGCCATCGGGGACAGGGGGGGCGGGGAGCAGTACTTC	CASSFGAIGDRGGGEQYF	many	TRBV28	TRBD1	TRBJ2-7
TGTGCCAGAGCCACCGGGGGATCTGGAAACACCATATATTTT	CARATGGSGNTIYF	many	TRBV27	-	TRBJ1-3
TGTGCCAGCAGCTTTGGACAGGGGAGAGATACGCAGTATTTT	CASSFGQGRDTQYF	many	TRBV7-9	TRBD1	TRBJ2-3
TGCGCCAGCAGCTTGGAGGTAGCGGGAGAGGATACGCAGTATTTT	CASSLEVAGEDTQYF	-	TRBV5-1	TRBD2	TRBJ2-3
TGTGCCAGCAGTTACTCGAGCAAAAACATTCAGTACTTC	CASSYSSKNIQYF	-	TRBV6-6	-	TRBJ2-4
TGCGCCAGCAGCATCCTCACCAGGGACACTGAAGCTTTCTTT	CASSILTRDTEAFF	many	TRBV5-1	-	TRBJ1-1
TGTGCCACCAGTGGGTGGGGGGGTAAGGGCTACACCTTC	CATSGWGGKGYTF	-	TRBV24-1	-	TRBJ1-2
TGTGCCAGCTCAAATGGACAGAGTTACGAGCAGTACTTC	CASSNGQSYEQYF	-	TRBV18	-	TRBJ2-7
TGCAGTGCTCGGCCCTCTAGCGGGGGCTACGAGCAGTACTTC	CSARPSSGGYEQYF	many	TRBV20-1	TRBD2	TRBJ2-7
TGTGCCAGCAGTCCACGGGGGACACACTCTGGGGCCAACGTCCTGACTTTC	CASSPRGTHSGANVLTF	-	TRBV9	-	TRBJ2-6
TGTGCCACCTCTCGGGGGGCGACTGAGGATGAGCAGTTCTTC	CATSRGATEDEQFF	few	TRBV10-3	-	TRBJ2-1
TGCAGGGTAGCGGGACGGGTCTCGGATGAGCAGTTCTTC	CRVAGRVSDEQFF	-	TRBV20-1	TRBD2	TRBJ2-1
TGTGCCAGCAGCGCTTCGGTGGTGGGTGGGGAGCTGTTTTTT	CASSASVVGGELFF	few	TRBV2	-	TRBJ2-2
TGCAGTGCAAGATCGACTAGCGGAGATTACAATGAGCAGTTCTTC	CSARSTSGDYNEQFF	many	TRBV20-1	TRBD2	TRBJ2-1
TGTGCCAGTAGGAAGGACTTCCGAGAAGCTTTCTTT	CASRKDFREAFF	-	TRBV19	-	TRBJ1-1
TGTGCCACCCTCCGGGGAAGCAATCAGCCCCAGCATTTT	CATLRGSNQPQHF	many	TRBV6-2/TRBV6-3	-	TRBJ1-5
TGCAGTGCTAGAGATCTAGCGGGAGTAGGCAATGAGCAGTTCTTC	CSARDLAGVGNEQFF	many	TRBV20-1	TRBD2	TRBJ2-1
TGCGCCAGCAGCATATCCGGGACAGGGAACCAGCCCCAGCATTTT	CASSISGTGNQPQHF	many	TRBV5-1	TRBD1	TRBJ1-5
TGTGCCAGCAGCCAGAGAGGAGCGGGCACAGATACGCAGTATTTT	CASSQRGAGTDTQYF	-	TRBV11-2	-	TRBJ2-3
TGTGCCAGCGCCCTTAGTCGGTTGGAGACCCAGTACTTC	CASALSRLETQYF	-	TRBV27	-	TRBJ2-5
TGTGCCAGCAGTGGAGCGGCTTCCAACACCGGGGAGCTGTTTTTT	CASSGAASNTGELFF	few	TRBV2	-	TRBJ2-2
TGTGCCGGCAGTCATTTGAGTACAGGGAAGGGAGCCGGGGAGCTGTTTTTT	CAGSHLSTGKGAGELFF	-	TRBV12-3/TRBV12-4	-	TRBJ2-2
TGTGCCAGCAGCTTGGGACGGTCCATTTTGGATCAGCCCCAGCATTTT	CASSLGRSILDQPQHF	many	TRBV7-8	-	TRBJ1-5
TGTGCCAGCTCACCACCGGAGGCAGGGGGCCAGCCCCAGCATTTT	CASSPPEAGGQPQHF	many	TRBV18	TRBD1	TRBJ1-5
TGTGCCAGCATGGCGGGGGGGCGCACAGATACGCAGTATTTT	CASMAGGRTDTQYF	few	TRBV6-1	TRBD2	TRBJ2-3
TGTGCCAGCCCGGGACAGGGCTGGAATGAGCAGTTCTTC	CASPGQGWNEQFF	few	TRBV6-1	TRBD1	TRBJ2-1
TGTGCCAGCAGTTTAGGTGGGAGGTGGTACGAGCAGTACTTC	CASSLGGRWYEQYF	many	TRBV12-3/TRBV12-4	-	TRBJ2-7
TGCGCCAGCAGCTTGGGGACACTAGCCAAAAACATTCAGTACTTC	CASSLGTLAKNIQYF	few	TRBV5-1	-	TRBJ2-4
TGTGCCAGCAGCTTAGTAAACAGCTACGAGCAGTACTTC	CASSLVNSYEQYF	few	TRBV7-2	-	TRBJ2-7
TGTGCCAGCAGTTTAAAAGGAATCGAGACCGGGGAGCTGTTTTTT	CASSLKGIETGELFF	many	TRBV27	-	TRBJ2-2
TGTGCCAGCAGTGGTCCCGGGACTAGCGGGAAACGGAATGAGCAGTTCTTC	CASSGPGTSGKRNEQFF	many	TRBV2	TRBD2	TRBJ2-1
TGTGCCAGCAGCTTAGGGGGACACCCTTACAATGAGCAGTTCTTC	CASSLGGHPYNEQFF	many	TRBV7-9	-	TRBJ2-1
TGTGCCAGCAGTTACTCGGGGGGCTCCTATAATTCACCCCTCCACTTT	CASSYSGGSYNSPLHF	many	TRBV6-6	-	TRBJ1-6
TGTGCCAGCAGCCCACGGGACAGCCCCGACGGTGGCTACACCTTC	CASSPRDSPDGGYTF	-	TRBV9	TRBD1	TRBJ1-2
TGTGCCAGCAGTGGGGATGCAGCCAATCAGCCCCAGCATTTT	CASSGDAANQPQHF	-	TRBV2	-	TRBJ1-5
TGTGCCAGCAGCCAAAATCTCGCCCAGGGGGAAAAACTGTTTTTT	CASSQNLAQGEKLFF	few	TRBV3-1	-	TRBJ1-4
TGTGTCAGCAGCCCGGTAGGGGGCATTTCGGAAGCTTTCTTT	CVSSPVGGISEAFF	-	TRBV6-2/TRBV6-3	TRBD1	TRBJ1-1
TGCGCCAGCAGTCAAGCGGCCCGAGAGACCCAGTACTTC	CASSQAARETQYF	many	TRBV4-1	-	TRBJ2-5